These T cell receptor beta chains were read from a single sample in a study of T cells after yellow fever vaccination. TCRdb re-analysed the 5' RACE reads in MiXCR, keeping a single row per CDR3 protein. The table records 200,000 to 250,000 distinct CDR3 sequences, 6.9% of them present only once. The starting material was CD4+ T cells sorted from PBMCs, obtained 15 days after the yellow fever booster vaccination. Receptors were obtained from a man aged 30 to 45 who received the YFV17D yellow fever vaccine. CDR3s include the opening cysteine and the closing phenylalanine or tryptophan.

V	J	CDR3
TRBV20-1	TRBJ2-3	CSASPMGDTQYF
TRBV7-2	TRBJ2-7	CASSSRTSGRANEQYF
TRBV2	TRBJ1-6	CASRDRGLDSPLHF
TRBV7-9	TRBJ1-4	CASSRLVQEKLFF
TRBV28	TRBJ2-1	CASSRYRGNEQFF
TRBV6-5	TRBJ2-1	CASSRRDQQFF
TRBV7-9	TRBJ1-1	CASSFKGQGTTEAFF
TRBV7-2	TRBJ1-4	CASRSGRWNEKLFF
TRBV5-5	TRBJ2-6	CASSLDASSGANVLTF
TRBV15	TRBJ2-7	CATSRGSITYEQYF
TRBV6-1	TRBJ2-7	CASSEADRGYYEQYF
TRBV7-6	TRBJ1-6	CASSPDRMDNSPLHF
TRBV12-3/TRBV12-4	TRBJ1-6	CASSFGRDNSPLHF
TRBV7-9	TRBJ1-6	CASSTRDSSPLHF
TRBV15	TRBJ1-2	CATSRGPGAPYGYTF
TRBV7-2	TRBJ2-7	CASSSRLAGGQEQYF
TRBV4-3	TRBJ2-3	CASSQTLASGGLTDTQYF
TRBV11-2	TRBJ2-1	CASSHGRLAGVGNEQFF
TRBV7-3	TRBJ2-1	CASSLGRDDEQFF
TRBV6-1	TRBJ2-7	CASRPGFSYEQYF
TRBV5-1	TRBJ2-5	CASSRGDQRWETQYF
TRBV19	TRBJ1-1	CASSLGKMNTEAFF
TRBV5-1	TRBJ2-2	CASSPVAGLAGEAGELFF
TRBV5-1	TRBJ1-2	CASSGTAYGYTF